This entry lists 20 T cell receptor beta chains sequenced from one sample in a study of PD-1 blockade in mismatch repair-deficient tumors. Assay used: immunoSEQ multiplex PCR; TCRdb lists only in-frame clones, some missing. The sample lists some 16,000 clones, 70% to 85% occurring once. As for time point: approximately nine-day in vitro stimulation with candidate neoantigen peptide 5. Their antigens are not known. The specimen was cells cultured in vitro, collected from a patient treated with pembrolizumab. These receptors originate from an adult with mismatch repair-deficient cancer.

The genes are TRBV4-1 and TRBJ2-7; the D gene is possibly TRBD1 (6 bases). Germline V CDR1 and CDR2: MGHRA, YSYEKL. V lost 3 bases and J 5 bases, leaving 11 bases between the germline ends. The CDR3 has 13 residues. CDR3 bases: TGCGCCAGCAGCCACCACTCAGGGGACGAGCAGTACTTC. Its translation is CASSHHSGDEQYF.

This chain uses TRBV19 with TRBJ2-2, with D maybe TRBD1 (9 bases). Deletions cut 8 bases from V and 4 bases from J, with 32 bases between. Germline-derived CDR1 and CDR2 are LNHDA and SQIVND (reference sequence). The CDR3 contains 20 residues. The CDR3: CASGTSGTGRSSGGTGELFF. CDR3 in DNA: TGTGCCAGTGGTACCTCCGGGACAGGGCGGTCGAGCGGGGGCACCGGGGAGCTGTTTTTT.

The chain combines TRBV14 with TRBJ1-1; D is uncertain. The CDR3 is 13 amino acids. Trimming cost V 6 bases and J 0 bases, with 8 bases left between them. The germline V gene encodes CDR1 SGHDN and CDR2 FVKESK. The CDR3 sequence: CASSSYVNTEAFF. CDR3 coding DNA: TGTGCCAGCAGTTCGTACGTGAACACTGAAGCTTTCTTT.

The chain uses TRBV6-6 and TRBJ1-5; 8 nucleotides line up with TRBD1. Trimming took 6 bases from V and 6 from J; bases not matched to a gene: 13. The CDR3 runs to 16 residues. Germline CDR1 and CDR2: MNHNY and SVGAGI (reference sequence). The CDR3 nucleotides are TGTGCCAGCAGGCCGGACGGACAGGGCCCCGCTCAGCCCCAGCATTTT. Translating gives CASRPDGQGPAQPQHF.

The chain joins TRBV9 to TRBJ2-1, with 11 bases lining up with TRBD2. V gave up 7 bases and J gave up 0 bases; unmatched junction bases: 6. This CDR3 region has 16 residues. The germline gives CDR1 SGDLS, CDR2 YYNGEE. This chain's CDR3 is CASGPSGGISYNEQFF. The CDR3 DNA reads as TGTGCCAGCGGGCCTAGCGGGGGGATCTCCTACAATGAGCAGTTCTTC.

The CDR3 sequence is CATWSGGTGELFF. In nucleotides, the CDR3 is TGTGCCACCTGGTCAGGGGGAACCGGGGAGCTGTTTTTT. V usage is TRBV19 and J usage is TRBJ2-2, with TRBD1 identical over 7 bases. CDR3 length: 13 residues. The trim removed 10 bases at V and 5 bases at J, leaving 7 bases unmatched. Germline-derived CDR1 and CDR2 are LNHDA and SQIVND (reference sequence).

The chain uses TRBV28 and TRBJ2-7, with D perhaps matching TRBD1 or TRBD2 (5 bases each). V was trimmed by 4 bases and J by 2 bases, leaving 12 bases between them. This CDR3 spans 14 amino acids. Germline CDR1 is MDHEN and CDR2 is SYDVKM. The CDR3 DNA is TGTGCCAGCAGTTCTCCAGGGACCCCCTACGAGCAGTACTTC. Protein: CASSSPGTPYEQYF.

The V and J genes are TRBV10-3 and TRBJ2-7, with 7 bases lining up with TRBD2. Trimming cost V 7 bases and J 4 bases; bases outside gene matches: 13. CDR3 length: 15 amino acids. Germline assignment: CDR1 ENHRY and CDR2 SYGVKD. This chain's CDR3 is CAITGSVASGYEQYF. CDR3 nucleotide sequence: TGTGCCATCACTGGTTCAGTCGCTAGCGGATACGAGCAGTACTTC.

The genes are TRBV27 and TRBJ2-4; maybe TRBD1 (5 bases). The V gene's germline CDR1 is MNHEY and CDR2 SMNVEV (reference sequence). V lost 7 bases to trimming and J lost 1 base, with 17 bases between them. This CDR3 region has 16 residues. The CDR3 spells CASTPTAGIAKNIQYF. In DNA form, the CDR3 reads TGTGCCAGCACCCCGACAGCAGGCATCGCCAAAAACATTCAGTACTTC.

The V gene is TRBV10-2, the J gene TRBJ1-1, with D perhaps matching TRBD1 (5 bases). Germline-derived CDR1 and CDR2 are WSHSY and SAAADI. The V gene lost 6 bases and the J gene lost 1 base, with 12 bases spanning the gap. The length of the CDR3 is 14 residues. CDR3 sequence (DNA): TGCGCCAGCAGCGTAGAGACAGCGAACACTGAAGCTTTCTTT. Residues: CASSVETANTEAFF.

V and J are TRBV5-1 and TRBJ2-3; 11 nucleotides match TRBD2. The CDR3 is 14 amino acids. Unmatched junction bases numbered 2, after V lost 6 bases and J lost 2 bases. The V gene's germline CDR1 is SGHRS and CDR2 YFSETQ. CDR3 bases: TGCGCCAGCACGACTAGCGGGGCCACAGATACGCAGTATTTT. It specifies CASTTSGATDTQYF.

The J gene is TRBJ2-7, the V gene TRBV4-2; perhaps TRBD2 as D (6 bases). This CDR3 region has 14 residues. Germline loops: CDR1 LGHNA, CDR2 YNFKEQ. V gave up 0 bases and J gave up 10 bases, with 16 bases separating them. Here the CDR3 reads CASSQDQRARVQYF. The CDR3 nucleotides read TGTGCCAGCAGCCAAGATCAGCGGGCGCGGGTTCAGTACTTC.

The chain joins TRBV29-1 to TRBJ1-5; unclear D gene. Trimming stripped 4 bases from V and 7 bases from J, with 14 bases between. The CDR3 is 13 residues long. Germline V gene lookup returns CDR1 SQVTM and CDR2 ANQGSEA. CDR3 region: CSVVNRGRQPQHF. The DNA of the CDR3 is TGCAGCGTTGTCAACCGCGGGCGGCAGCCCCAGCATTTT.

This clone occurred once. The CDR3 sequence is CAISESTWEIQETQYF. The CDR3 DNA is TGTGCCATCAGTGAGTCGACTTGGGAAATACAAGAGACCCAGTACTTC. The chain links TRBV10-3 to TRBJ2-5; D is unresolved. Germline V gene data show CDR1 as ENHRY and CDR2 as SYGVKD. The CDR3 spans 16 residues. V dropped 0 bases and J dropped 2 bases, with 13 bases sitting between them.

The V and J genes are TRBV15 and TRBJ1-1, with D possibly TRBD1 on 6 matching bases. The V gene's germline CDR1 is LNHNV and CDR2 YYDKDF (reference sequence). The V end lost 1 base, the J end lost 5 bases, and 8 bases lay between the germline ends. CDR3 size: 13 residues. Here the CDR3 reads CATSRVRGTEAFF. The CDR3 DNA follows: TGTGCCACCAGCAGAGTAAGGGGGACTGAAGCTTTCTTT.

V is TRBV4-1 and J is TRBJ1-5; no reliable D call. CDR3 length equals 15 residues. Between the trimmed V and J ends, which lost 2 bases and 4 bases, there was a span of 12 bases. Germline V gene sequence: CDR1 MGHRA, CDR2 YSYEKL. CDR3 amino acids: CASSQYPGPNQPQHF. DNA of the CDR3: TGCGCCAGCAGCCAATATCCGGGCCCGAATCAGCCCCAGCATTTT.

This clone has only a few counts. The chain uses TRBV7-9 and TRBJ1-4; TRBD1 aligns across 8 bases. The CDR3 has 14 residues. The ends lost 5 bases at V and 7 bases at J; junction bases unmatched: 6. Germline V CDR1 and CDR2: SEHNR, FQNEAQ (reference sequence). This CDR3 reads CASSAGTGGEKLFF. As DNA, the CDR3 is TGTGCCAGCAGCGCCGGGACAGGAGGTGAAAAACTGTTTTTT.

This clone was observed once. The genes are TRBV30 and TRBJ2-1; 11 nucleotides line up with TRBD2. Germline V lookup: CDR1 GTSNPN, CDR2 SVGIG (reference sequence). The CDR3 extends over 18 amino acids. J gave up 4 bases and V 2 bases, and 13 bases lay outside the gene matches. The CDR3 region has the DNA TGTGCCTGGAGTCCGCCACCCCTAGCGGGAGGCCTATACAATGAGCAGTTCTTC. It specifies CAWSPPPLAGGLYNEQFF.

Concerning this clone itself: A far larger clone differs by one base, so this is likely a read error. The sample has other DNA sequences that encode this CDR3 too. The V gene is TRBV5-1, the J gene TRBJ2-7; D uncertain. The CDR3 is 12 residues long. Trimming took off 4 bases at V and 7 bases at J, with 12 bases between the two ends. CDR1 and CDR2 (germline): SGHRS, YFSETQ. The CDR3: CASSPLGGEQYF. The CDR3 DNA reads TGCGCCAGCAGCCCCCTGGGTGGGGAGCAGTACTTC.

As DNA, the CDR3 is TGTGCCTGGGCCGGGACCTCCAAGGGAGCCAAAAACATTCAGTACTTC. Protein product: CAWAGTSKGAKNIQYF. The chain carries TRBV30 and TRBJ2-4; D might be TRBD1 or TRBD2, each matching 5 bases. Germline lookup yields CDR1 GTSNPN and CDR2 SVGIG (reference sequence). The CDR3 runs to 16 residues. Trimming removed 5 bases from V and 0 bases from J, with 17 bases in between.